This T cell receptor (beta chain) was captured by sequencing in a study of Ad26.COV2.S vaccination and SARS-CoV-2 variants (dated by TCRdb to the early 2020s). For the wider study: Vaccine-arm donors were drawn from COV1001, a multicentre, randomized, double-blind, placebo-controlled phase I-IIa trial of Ad26.COV2.S in healthy adults. Investigators remained blinded to trial group allocation during experiments and outcome assessment. The TCR-sequenced set comprised around 30 samples: some 20 Ad26.COV2.S vaccine recipients, 5 placebo recipients and 8 SARS-CoV-2 convalescent individuals. Ad26.COV2.S was administered intramuscularly at a dose of 5x10^10 or 1x10^11 viral particles, either as one shot or as two shots given 56 days apart. TCRbeta repertoire sequencing was used to assess the specificity and breadth of SARS-CoV-2-reactive T cell receptors after Ad26.COV2.S vaccination. Trial participants were randomized into five groups of five: low-dose or high-dose Ad26.COV2.S given once or twice, or placebo on both occasions.

Details on this clone: It has no known antigen specificity. No much larger clonotype is one base removed from it; base qualities were not supplied.

The immunoSEQ Assay was the method used to sequence TCRbeta CDR3 regions. After extraction, genomic DNA underwent amplification by bias-controlled multiplex PCR, followed by high-throughput sequencing. As for the authors' bioinformatics: To quantify the absolute abundance of each unique TCRbeta CDR3 region, sequences were collapsed and filtered. Usable DNA was measured by amplifying reference genes present in all nucleated cells, and TCRbeta template counts were normalized to that usable DNA to estimate T cell fraction. Repertoire TCRs were annotated as SARS-CoV-2-specific by exact matching of V gene, CDR3 amino acid sequence and J gene to a known reactive TCR set. The reference SARS-CoV-2 TCR set was obtained from MIRA and was filtered for enrichment in COVID-19-positive ImmuneCODE repertoires, whereby public or cross-reactive TCRs were removed. Drawing on the MIRA antigens, annotated TCRs were analysed further at the level of specific ORF or position within ORF. Depth was the summed frequency of annotated unique rearrangements, while breadth was defined as annotated unique rearrangements over total unique productive rearrangements. Two-sided Wilcoxon rank-sum tests were used to compare TCR breadth between groups. TCRdb's version of the immuneACCESS table is confined to in-frame rearrangements and falls short of the full clone set. An unresolved V gene accounts for under half of the shortfall where checked; the remainder is of unknown origin. Clone size and V and J calls were adopted from that table, with D and trimming inferred from the DNA. This sample lists 300,000 to 500,000 clones; approximately 86% were detected once. The ten largest clones capture 3.5% of the sample.

Results the study describes overall, beyond this receptor: The study was not powered to compare responses between vaccine doses or regimens. Compared with placebo recipients, Ad26.COV2.S recipients showed higher spike-specific TCR breadth (P = 0.0014). After vaccination, substantial breadth of spike-specific CD8+ and CD4+ T cell responses was reported. Non-spike TCR breadth was comparable between vaccine and placebo recipients, consistent with the vaccine containing only spike. It was noted by the authors that total T cell responses may have been underestimated by the TCR breadth and depth analyses.

Spanning cysteine to phenylalanine, the CDR3 consists of 14 amino acids. Only the CDR3 part of the read is kept: 42 bases, read in frame from the first base. The germline V gene provides CDR1 SGHVS and CDR2 FQNEAQ. V and J lose 5 bases and 1 base, and a span of 11 bases separates them. The treatment or condition label corresponds to: around 19 received Ad26.COV2.S at low or high dose, single or two shots; about 5 received placebo; per-sample allocation not given. For vaccine and placebo recipients, repertoires were sequenced using samples collected on day 63 after the first injection. Cohort 1b enrolled about two dozen adults aged 18-55 years at a single site in Boston, USA, between 29 July and 7 August 2020. As a vaccine, Ad26.COV2.S was a replication-incompetent adenovirus type 26 vector that expressed a prefusion-stabilized SARS-CoV-2 spike protein derived from the original Wuhan strain.

This TCR was sampled from a person aged 18 to 59 who received the Ad26.COV2.S COVID-19 vaccine or a placebo. The chain uses TRBV7-8 and TRBJ1-1; no D gene can be assigned with confidence. Sequencing used peripheral blood, obtained in a trial of Ad26.COV2.S vaccine versus placebo. The CDR3 has the sequence CASSPARKNTEAFF. The sequence in DNA is TGTGCCAGCAGCCCCGCCCGAAAGAACACTGAAGCTTTCTTT. The CDR3, completed at both ends by the reference TRBV7-8 and TRBJ1-1 genes, gives the full variable domain GAGVSQSPRYKVAKRGQDVALRCDPISGHVSLFWYQQALGQGPEFLTYFQNEAQLDKSGLPSDRFFAERPEGSVSTLKIQRTQQEDSAVYLCASSPARKNTEAFFGQGTRLTVV.